The clone carrying this T cell receptor (beta chain) came up a few times. From the RT-PCR reads, TCRdb called clonotypes with MiXCR, one entry per CDR3 protein. The sample lists about 570,000 distinct CDR3 sequences, 10% to 12% occurring once. The data originate from a study of response to subunit inactivated influenza vaccine. Trimming left V 6 bases short and J 8 bases short, with 10 bases between. The CDR3 consists of 11 residues. CDR1 is MNHEY, CDR2 SMNVEV, per germline (reference sequence). A further study also used this sample, focusing on T cells expressing NK-cell markers. That work adds: Production of TCR beta cDNA relied on 5'RACE template switching with UMIs. Unclear, still, was the HCMV specificity of the expanded NKG2C+ T cell clones.

The rearrangement joins TRBV27 to TRBJ1-2; TRBD1 might be the D (5 bases). The clonotype comes from a man aged 45-60 years who received an inactivated influenza vaccine. This material consisted of PBMCs from blood, taken on the day of vaccination. DNA for the CDR3: TGTGCCAGCAGAGGGGTCGGAGGCTACACCTTC. It encodes CASRGVGGYTF.